A selection of T cell receptor beta chains follows, all from one sample in a study of blood T cell repertoires in COVID-19. The assay was immunoSEQ multiplex PCR, and TCRdb's table has in-frame clones only and misses some. This table holds more than 300,000 clones, roughly 90% found once. Sequencing used PBMCs or T cells enriched from blood (not recorded which). Every receptor here comes from a woman between 25 and 40 years old who had been exposed to COVID-19. CDR3s include the opening cysteine and the closing phenylalanine or tryptophan. The D gene is left open where the match is weak. Clone size appears in some rows only: once, few, many, or a class for an expanded clone.

>TRBJ1-2|-|TRBV5-6|-
TGTGCCAGCAGTAAACAGACTACCTATTATGGCTACACCTTC
CASSKQTTYYGYTF
>TRBJ1-2|-|TRBV5-4|-
TGTGCCAGCAGCTTGGAAGCCAGGGCCGAGTGGACCTTTTATGGCTACACCTTC
CASSLEARAEWTFYGYTF
>TRBJ1-5|once|TRBV15|-
TGTGCCACCAGCAGAGCTGGGGGGGGCAATCAGCCCCAGCATTTT
CATSRAGGGNQPQHF
>TRBJ1-4|-|TRBV2|TRBD1
TGTGCCAGCAGAACCGGGACAGGGTTTGAAAAACTGTTTTTT
CASRTGTGFEKLFF
>TRBJ1-5|-|TRBV5-1|-
TGCGCCAGCAGTACTGCTGGTCAGCCCCAGCATTTT
CASSTAGQPQHF
>TRBJ1-1|-|TRBV19|TRBD1
TGTGCCAGTAGTGCCGGACAGGGGACGAACACTGAAGCTTTCTTT
CASSAGQGTNTEAFF
>TRBJ1-1|-|TRBV3-1/TRBV3-2|TRBD1
TGTGCCAGCAGCCCGGACAGGGGTACCATGAACACTGAAGCTTTCTTT
CASSPDRGTMNTEAFF
>TRBJ2-3|-|TRBV29-1|-
TGCAGCGTTGAATCGGACAGTAACACAGATACGCAGTATTTT
CSVESDSNTDTQYF
>TRBJ1-4|-|TRBV18|TRBD1
TGTGCCAGCTCACCACCTGGGACAGTTAAGAATGAAAAACTGTTTTTT
CASSPPGTVKNEKLFF
>TRBJ1-3|-|TRBV3-1/TRBV3-2|-
TGTGCCAGCAGCCAAGATTTGTACGGGGGAGCTGGAAACACCATATATTTT
CASSQDLYGGAGNTIYF
>TRBJ2-5|-|TRBV7-8|-
TGTGCCAGCAGCTTACTAGGCCGGGGGGAGACCCAGTACTTC
CASSLLGRGETQYF
>TRBJ2-1|-|TRBV7-8|-
TGTGCCAGCAGCTTAGTGGGGGCTAGCCTCGTCGAGCAGTTCTTC
CASSLVGASLVEQFF
>TRBJ1-5|-|TRBV4-2|-
TGTGCCAGCAGCCCAGACGAGGGTGGACAGCCCCAGCATTTT
CASSPDEGGQPQHF
>TRBJ1-4|-|TRBV11-2|-
TGTGCCAGCAGCACAAGACAGCCCAATGAAAAACTGTTTTTT
CASSTRQPNEKLFF
>TRBJ1-2|-|TRBV10-3|TRBD1
TGTGCCATCAGTGGGACAGGGGATGGCTACACCTTC
CAISGTGDGYTF
>TRBJ1-5|-|TRBV19|-
TGTGCCAGTAGTATTCCCGATCAGCCCCAGCATTTT
CASSIPDQPQHF
>TRBJ2-1|-|TRBV7-8|-
TGTGCCAGCAGCTTAGCGCTGAGCTCCTACAATGAGCAGTTCTTC
CASSLALSSYNEQFF
>TRBJ2-4|-|TRBV27|TRBD2
TGTGCCAGCAGGTCAACGGGGGGGGGAAACATTCAGTACTTC
CASRSTGGGNIQYF
>TRBJ2-1|-|TRBV19|TRBD2
TGTGCCAGTAGTATGAGGGGACTAGAACCGTTCTTC
CASSMRGLEPFF
>TRBJ1-4|-|TRBV4-1|TRBD1
TGCGCCAGCAGCCACCGCGGACAGGGGCGACCTAATGAAAAACTGTTTTTT
CASSHRGQGRPNEKLFF
>TRBJ1-3|-|TRBV27|-
TGTGCCAGCAGTGCCGGGGGACCTGGAAACACCATATATTTT
CASSAGGPGNTIYF
>TRBJ1-3|-|TRBV27|TRBD1
TGTGCCAGCAGTTTAGACAGGGGACAGGCTAACACCATATATTTT
CASSLDRGQANTIYF
>TRBJ2-1|-|TRBV14|-
TGTGCCAGCAGCCCATATCCTAGAGGGGAGCAGTTCTTC
CASSPYPRGEQFF
>TRBJ2-1|-|TRBV4-1|TRBD1
TGCGCCAGCAGCCGAGGAACCGGGACAGGCGCCAATGAGCAGTTCTTC
CASSRGTGTGANEQFF
>TRBJ1-1|-|TRBV11-2|TRBD1
TGTGCCAGCAGCTTAGAGAGGACAGGGGGCACTGAAGCTTTCTTT
CASSLERTGGTEAFF
>TRBJ2-5|-|TRBV12-3/TRBV12-4|-
TGTGCCAGCAGTTGGGGGGGCGAGAAGACCCAGTACTTC
CASSWGGEKTQYF
>TRBJ2-7|-|TRBV27|TRBD1
TGTGCCAGCAGTTTATCAACGGGACAGGGTCCCTACGAGCAGTACTTC
CASSLSTGQGPYEQYF
>TRBJ2-2|-|TRBV5-1|-
TGCGCCAGCAGTCTTCCAGCGACCGCGAACACCGGGGAGCTGTTTTTT
CASSLPATANTGELFF
>TRBJ1-2|-|TRBV5-5|TRBD1
TGTGCCAGCAGTACCGACAGGGTAGGCGGCTACACCTTC
CASSTDRVGGYTF
>TRBJ2-1|-|TRBV5-6|-
TGTGCCAGCAGCTTAGAGTTTCGGAGTGAGCAGTTCTTC
CASSLEFRSEQFF
>TRBJ2-2|-|TRBV4-2|TRBD2
TGTGCCAGCAGCCAAGATCTAGCGGGGGGTCTGAACACCGGGGAGCTGTTTTTT
CASSQDLAGGLNTGELFF
>TRBJ1-2|-|TRBV10-3|-
TGTGCCATCAGTGAGGTCGGGCGGGAACGCTACACCTTC
CAISEVGRERYTF
>TRBJ1-4|-|TRBV2|-
TGTGCCAGCGTTGGCGGAGGCGGGAATGAAAAACTGTTTTTT
CASVGGGGNEKLFF
>TRBJ1-4|once|TRBV7-2|TRBD1
TGTGCCAGCAGCTTAGCGGTCTTTGACAGGGTACAGTCAAAACTGTTTTTT
CASSLAVFDRVQSKLFF
>TRBJ2-1|-|TRBV2|TRBD2
TGTGCCAGCAAGACTCGGACTAGCGGGGGCTACAATGAGCAGTTCTTC
CASKTRTSGGYNEQFF
>TRBJ1-5|-|TRBV19|TRBD1
TGTGCCAGTAGTATCTACGGACAGGGAAATCAGCCCCAGCATTTT
CASSIYGQGNQPQHF
>TRBJ1-5|-|TRBV21-1|-
TGTGCCAGCAGCAAATCGCACAGGGGGAAAGGTTGGAGCAATCAGCCCCAGCATTTT
CASSKSHRGKGWSNQPQHF
>TRBJ2-2|-|TRBV4-1|TRBD2
TGCGCCAGCAGCCAAGATCGGAGCGGGGGGGCCGGGGAGCTGTTTTTT
CASSQDRSGGAGELFF
>TRBJ2-5|-|TRBV7-6|TRBD2
TGTGCCAGCAGCTTAGAGGCTAGCGGGGGGGCAGGGACTTCGGAGACCCAGTACTTC
CASSLEASGGAGTSETQYF
>TRBJ1-4|-|TRBV12-3/TRBV12-4|-
TGTGCCTCGCGGGGGGGGAGTGAAAAACTGTTTTTT
CASRGGSEKLFF
>TRBJ1-2|-|TRBV5-5|-
TGTGCCAGCGCTGGGGGAGGGGATAACTATGGCTACACCTTC
CASAGGGDNYGYTF
>TRBJ2-1|-|TRBV4-2|TRBD2
TGTGCCAGCAGCCAAGAGGGGGAGCGGGGGGCCTACAATGAGCAGTTCTTC
CASSQEGERGAYNEQFF
>TRBJ1-4|-|TRBV14|-
TGTGCCAGCAGCCCAAAAGCGGGCGATGTTGCCTGGGAGGAAAAACTGTTTTTT
CASSPKAGDVAWEEKLFF
>TRBJ2-3|-|TRBV9|TRBD1
TGTGCCAGCAGCGTGGGACAGGGGACAGATACGCAGTATTTT
CASSVGQGTDTQYF
>TRBJ1-6|-|TRBV18|TRBD1
TGTGCCAGCTCACCTGCGGGACAGGGTTGGTCACCCCTCCACTTT
CASSPAGQGWSPLHF
>TRBJ2-7|-|TRBV30|TRBD1
TGTGCCTGGAGTACGGGACAGGTTCGGGGTGAGCAGTACTTC
CAWSTGQVRGEQYF
>TRBJ1-1|-|TRBV2|-
TGTGCCAGCAGTGACGGGATAGGGGCTTTCTTT
CASSDGIGAFF
>TRBJ2-3|-|TRBV27|TRBD2
TGTGCCAGCAGTTTATCCGGGGGGGCGGGCACAGATACGCAGTATTTT
CASSLSGGAGTDTQYF
>TRBJ1-2|-|TRBV5-5|TRBD1
TGTGCCAGCAGCTTGCTGGCAGGGGGTTATGGCTACACCTTC
CASSLLAGGYGYTF